This TCR beta chain originates from a study of T cell repertoires in cytomegalovirus infection. Overall study context: CMV epitopes in the study were HLA-C-restricted (recently identified) and HLA-B-restricted (well studied). CMV infection together with matching HLA type was indicated by public TCR beta signatures.

Study-wide results and limits: The study found HLA-C-restricted CMV-specific TCR beta clonotypes dominating the ex vivo response.

MiXCR, run by TCRdb on the reads, gives a single entry per CDR3 protein. This table has about 570,000 distinct CDR3 sequences, about 40% appearing once. Notes on this clonotype: What it recognizes is unknown.

The germline V gene has CDR1 LGHNT and CDR2 FRNRAP. The CDR3 covers 13 residues. Between the trimmed V and J ends, which lost 7 bases and 9 bases, there was a span of 17 bases. The sequencing here drew on cultured PBMCs, taken from culture after CMV antigen stimulation. This TCR derives from a human donor in good health (CMV status not recorded). Some clones in this sample may be carry-over from other donors' samples. The V call is TRBV12-5, the J call TRBJ2-3; possibly TRBD1 or TRBD2 for D (6 bases each). CDR3: CASDVSGARTQYF. CDR3 bases: TGTGCTAGTGATGTATCGGGGGCCAGGACGCAGTATTTT.